This entry concerns a single TCR beta chain. Using immunoSEQ multiplex PCR, the repertoire was profiled, and TCRdb retains in-frame clones only, with some absent. Of some 150,000 clones detected, about 92% appear once; the ten largest clones hold 3% to 4%. CDR1 and CDR2 (germline): MNHEY, SMNVEV (reference sequence). This CDR3 comprises 13 residues. Deletions cut 5 bases from V and 3 bases from J, with 11 bases between. The data originate from a study of T cell responses to AZD1222 COVID-19 vaccine. This specimen consisted of peripheral blood, obtained 28 days after the second AZD1222 dose. This sequence was found in an adult who received the AZD1222 COVID-19 vaccine. This rearrangement joins TRBV27 to TRBJ2-7; D is unresolved. CDR3 in DNA: TGTGCCAGCAGTGACACACGGCGCTACGAGCAGTACTTC. As protein: CASSDTRRYEQYF.